The 9 T cell receptor beta chains below come from one sample, sequenced in a study of T cell repertoires in cytomegalovirus infection. No antigens are known for them. One entry per CDR3 protein, called by TCRdb with MiXCR from the reads. This sample yields around 200,000 distinct CDR3 sequences, of which about 39% are seen a single time; 59% belongs to the top ten. The sequencing used CD8+ T cells from cultured PBMCs, collected from culture after CMV antigen stimulation. Receptors originate from a human donor in good health (CMV status not recorded). Some clones in this sample may be carry-over from other donors' samples.

This clonotype has at least ten counts. The chain joins TRBV15 to TRBJ2-1; D is possibly TRBD1 or TRBD2 (6 bases each). V lost 5 bases and J lost 0, with 14 bases in between. Germline V gene data show CDR1 as LNHNV and CDR2 as YYDKDF (reference sequence). This CDR3 comprises 16 residues. The CDR3 loop reads CATSGPGGRSYNEQFF. CDR3 sequence (DNA): TGTGCCACCAGCGGACCCGGGGGCCGCTCCTACAATGAGCAGTTCTTC.

The chain employs TRBV7-8 and TRBJ2-1; D ambiguous. Per the germline V gene, CDR1 is SGHVS and CDR2 is FQNEAQ. V lost 1 base to trimming and J lost 6 bases, with 10 bases between them. The CDR3 totals 14 residues. The CDR3: CASSLVALGNEQFF. The CDR3, as DNA: TGTGCCAGCAGCTTAGTCGCTCTGGGCAATGAGCAGTTCTTC.

The chain is built from TRBV6-6 and TRBJ2-7; D possibly matches TRBD1 or TRBD2 (5 bases each). Trimming removed 4 bases at V and 6 bases at J, with 19 bases between. CDR1 is MNHNY, CDR2 SVGAGI, per germline (reference sequence). The CDR3 spans 15 residues. In DNA form, the CDR3 reads TGTGCCAGCAGTTGGACCGGAGTCCCTGGGGGCGAGCAGTACTTC. Its translation: CASSWTGVPGGEQYF.

This clonotype was seen a handful of times. The genes are TRBV28 and TRBJ1-4; D is perhaps TRBD1 (5 bases). The CDR3 is 15 amino acids. Germline CDR1 is MDHEN and CDR2 is SYDVKM. V was pared by 2 bases and J by 5 bases, with 12 bases between. CDR3 DNA: TGTGCCAGCAGTTTAGAAACAGCAGGGAATGAAAAACTGTTTTTT. The encoded protein is CASSLETAGNEKLFF. Together with reference TRBV28 and TRBJ1-4, the CDR3 gives the full variable domain: DVKVTQSSRYLVKRTGEKVFLECVQDMDHENMFWYRQDPGLGLRLIYFSYDVKMKEKGDIPEGYSVSREKKERFSLILESASTNQTSMYLCASSLETAGNEKLFFGSGTQLSVL.

The chain is built from TRBV12-5 and TRBJ2-1; 10 bases align to TRBD2. Unmatched junction bases numbered 12, after V lost 1 base and J lost 6 bases. The CDR3 is made up of 18 amino acids. Germline V gene lookup returns CDR1 LGHNT and CDR2 FRNRAP. The chain's CDR3 is CASGLEPAASGRGNEQFF. The CDR3 nucleotides read TGTGCTAGTGGTTTGGAGCCTGCGGCTAGCGGGAGAGGCAATGAGCAGTTCTTC.

The chain employs TRBV7-8 and TRBJ2-3; 7 bases match TRBD2. Germline loops: CDR1 SGHVS, CDR2 FQNEAQ. Trimming at V came to 1 base and at J to 2 bases, leaving 6 bases not matched to a gene. CDR3 length: 16 amino acids. The CDR3 spells CASSLVVAGFTDTQYF. Written as DNA, the CDR3 is TGTGCCAGCAGCTTAGTAGTAGCGGGTTTCACAGATACGCAGTATTTT.

The CDR3 nucleotides are TGTGCCAGCAGCGTAGAACAGATCACAGATACGCAGTATTTT. This gives the protein CASSVEQITDTQYF. The chain has TRBV9 and TRBJ2-3; the D is unclear. Germline assignment: CDR1 SGDLS and CDR2 YYNGEE. The CDR3 sequence is 14 residues long. Trimming cost V 0 bases and J 2 bases, with 7 bases left between them.

This clonotype has a handful of counts. The rearrangement joins TRBV7-3 to TRBJ2-2; 8 nucleotides line up with TRBD1. The J segment lost 6 bases and the V segment lost 1 base, leaving 1 base of the junction unmatched. CDR1 is SGHTA and CDR2 is FQGTGA in the germline V gene. This CDR3 contains 14 residues. The CDR3 DNA reads TGTGCCAGCAGCTTAAGCAGGGGGCCCGGGGAGCTGTTTTTT. Amino acid sequence: CASSLSRGPGELFF.

The table lists this clonotype with a few counts. The rearrangement links TRBV4-1 to TRBJ1-2; D perhaps matches TRBD1 (5 bases). CDR1 is MGHRA, CDR2 YSYEKL, per germline. Between the trimmed V and J ends, which lost 0 bases and 6 bases, there was a span of 14 bases. The CDR3 is 15 residues long. CDR3 in DNA: TGCGCCAGCAGCCAAGATGGTAGGGGAGGGGATGGCTACACCTTC. Amino acids: CASSQDGRGGDGYTF.